This T cell receptor (beta chain) was found in a study of OX40 agonist ivuxolimab in advanced cancers. Study context: Treatment of patients was with ivuxolimab, an agonistic anti-OX40 (CD134) antibody. Whole-study results and caveats: Individuals who were partial responders at 0.1-3.0 mg/kg had clonal expansion that ranked among the lowest. There were, on average, more expanded clones in CD8+ T cells than in CD4+.

Turning to this clone: Its antigen remains unknown.

Here immunoSEQ multiplex PCR was the method, and the copy in TCRdb shows in-frame clones only, minus some. The data show about 8,000 clones, roughly 74% seen once. The receptor comes from an adult with an advanced solid tumor such as melanoma, head and neck, liver or kidney cancer. Sequenced material: CD4+ or CD8+ T cells sorted from blood, taken in a trial of the OX40 agonist ivuxolimab.

This CDR3 reads CASSLAAGHSYEQYF. CDR3 DNA sequence: TGTGCCAGCAGCTTAGCAGCGGGCCACTCCTACGAGCAGTACTTC. The chain is built from TRBV11-1 and TRBJ2-7; D possibly corresponds to TRBD2 (6 bases). The CDR3 contains 15 residues. V lost 0 bases and J lost 0, with 9 bases in between. In germline, CDR1 is SGHAT, CDR2 FQDESV (reference sequence).